The source of this T cell receptor beta chain is a study of response to subunit inactivated influenza vaccine. General observations from the study: The authors offered the suggestion that each seasonal influenza vaccination recruits few new T cells.

The CDR3 is 14 residues long. The germline CDR1 and CDR2 sequences are MNHNS and SASEGT. V lost 8 bases to trimming and J lost 1 base, with 15 bases between them. TCRdb processed the RT-PCR reads anew with MiXCR; each CDR3 protein has one entry. The profile shows under 800,000 distinct CDR3 sequences, around 13% of them singletons. This clonotype appeared a few times. Its target is unknown. This sample comprised PBMCs from blood, obtained approximately 15 days before vaccination. V and J are TRBV6-1 and TRBJ2-7, with a possible D match to TRBD2 (5 bases). This clonotype was obtained from a man over 45 who received an inactivated influenza vaccine. The CDR3 protein is CASALDPGSYEQYF. Written as DNA, the CDR3 is TGTGCCAGCGCTTTGGATCCGGGGTCCTACGAGCAGTACTTC.